These T cell receptor beta chains were read from a single sample in a study of blood T cell repertoires in COVID-19. Profiled with immunoSEQ multiplex PCR; TCRdb holds only in-frame clones, not every one. The sample holds some 210,000 clones, 75% to 85% seen once. Sequenced sample: PBMCs or T cells enriched from blood (not recorded which). The source is a man aged 25-40 years with acute COVID-19. CDR3s include the opening cysteine and the closing phenylalanine or tryptophan. Expanded clones are given a class, and other clones once, few, many or no size at all.

abundance,v_gene,j_gene,CDR3aa
NA,TRBV5-5,TRBJ2-7,CASSPVGSEEQYF
NA,TRBV10-3,TRBJ1-1,CAILDANGNTEAFF
NA,TRBV19,TRBJ1-5,CASRAQGSNQPQHF
NA,TRBV5-5,TRBJ1-2,CASSPYTGYRGGYTF
NA,TRBV19,TRBJ1-3,CASSLTGHSGNTIYF
once,TRBV2,TRBJ1-2,CASTRRAERSRDGYTF
few,TRBV11-2,TRBJ2-7,CASSPLRRDGAYEQYF
NA,TRBV5-6,TRBJ1-3,CASSLGKTGDSGNTIYF
NA,TRBV4-1,TRBJ2-3,CASSQATRGDTQYF
NA,TRBV29-1,TRBJ2-7,CSAEGQGFGYEQYF
few,TRBV5-1,TRBJ2-2,CASSLPLGLADNTGELFF
NA,TRBV28,TRBJ2-5,CASSLGQGWETQYF
NA,TRBV5-1,TRBJ1-1,CASSQQGRTEAFF
NA,TRBV7-3,TRBJ2-1,CASSQGQGAYNEQFF
few,TRBV10-3,TRBJ1-1,CAISDLTGDTEAFF
NA,TRBV7-6,TRBJ2-3,CASSAADVSDTQYF
NA,TRBV19,TRBJ1-5,CASNPTGEGNQPQHF
NA,TRBV5-4,TRBJ2-7,CASSLAGGPNSYEQYF
few,TRBV6-5,TRBJ2-7,CASRPGQGVYEQYF
NA,TRBV3-1/TRBV3-2,TRBJ1-6,CASSQGAGVRSPLHF
NA,TRBV4-1,TRBJ2-7,CASSQGQGQGVKSYEQYF
few,TRBV7-2,TRBJ2-3,CASRQGPTDTQYF